Included here is one T cell receptor beta chain sequence, with context. This specimen comes from a study of blood T cell repertoires in COVID-19. Across the study: Acute-phase and convalescent COVID-19 samples originated in the United States, Italy and Spain. PBMCs, B-cell-depleted T cells, or T cells provided the cDNA or gDNA that made up the material.

Per the original methods: Reference gene primer amplification yielded estimated nucleated cell counts. Using immunoSEQ multiplex PCR, the repertoire was profiled, and TCRdb retains in-frame clones only, with some absent. V, J and clone size are taken as reported in that table, and D and trimming were inferred from the DNA itself. The sample lists some 130,000 clones, around 86% seen once, with around 16% in the top ten. This CDR3 is 12 amino acids long. V was clipped by 6 bases and J by 6 bases, with 12 bases between them. Germline CDR1 reads ENHRY; CDR2 reads SYGVKD. Sequencing used peripheral blood. This chain connects TRBV10-3 to TRBJ2-7; D may be TRBD2 (5 bases). The sequence was obtained from a woman aged 50 to 60 who had recovered from COVID-19. The CDR3 is CAIRHTSSEQYF. Written as DNA, the CDR3 is TGTGCCATCAGACATACTAGTTCCGAGCAGTACTTC.